This is a list of T cell receptor beta chains from one sample in a study of blood T cell repertoires in COVID-19. Only in-frame clones appear in the TCRdb table, and some are missing; sequencing was by immunoSEQ multiplex PCR. The data show around 190,000 clones, 75% to 90% seen once. Material for sequencing was peripheral blood. These receptors all come from a woman aged 55-70 years with acute or convalescent COVID-19. Each CDR3 is given with its conserved first and last residue. D genes are given only for firm matches. Not all rows give a size; the values are once, few, many and, for expanded clones, a class.

v_call: TRBV9
j_call: TRBJ1-3
d_call: NA
clone_size: NA
cdr3_nt: TGTGCCAGCAGCGTAGAGCCAGGGACCAGGGGAGACACCATATATTTT
cdr3_aa: CASSVEPGTRGDTIYF

v_call: TRBV6-4
j_call: TRBJ1-5
d_call: TRBD1
clone_size: NA
cdr3_nt: TGTGCCAGCAGCACAGGGGGCGGTCAGCCCCAGCATTTT
cdr3_aa: CASSTGGGQPQHF

v_call: TRBV28
j_call: TRBJ1-4
d_call: NA
clone_size: NA
cdr3_nt: TGTGCCAGCATCGAGGGGAGGACTAATGAAAAACTGTTTTTT
cdr3_aa: CASIEGRTNEKLFF

v_call: TRBV5-1
j_call: TRBJ2-3
d_call: TRBD2
clone_size: NA
cdr3_nt: TGCGCCAGCAACCCCGGGACTAGCGTAACAGATACGCAGTATTTT
cdr3_aa: CASNPGTSVTDTQYF

v_call: TRBV27
j_call: TRBJ1-5
d_call: TRBD1
clone_size: NA
cdr3_nt: TGTGCCAGCAGTCCCCGGACAGGGGCGCTCAATCAGCCCCAGCATTTT
cdr3_aa: CASSPRTGALNQPQHF

v_call: TRBV27
j_call: TRBJ1-3
d_call: NA
clone_size: few
cdr3_nt: TGTGCCAGCCTTCGCGACAGGCGACGAACTCGGACTGGAAACACCATATATTTT
cdr3_aa: CASLRDRRRTRTGNTIYF

v_call: TRBV10-3
j_call: TRBJ2-2
d_call: NA
clone_size: NA
cdr3_nt: TGTGCCATCAGTGAGTCTTCGGGACTGGGCACCGGGGAGCTGTTTTTT
cdr3_aa: CAISESSGLGTGELFF

v_call: TRBV2
j_call: TRBJ2-1
d_call: TRBD1
clone_size: NA
cdr3_nt: TGTGCCAGCAGTGAACAAGGGGGCGCGGGCAATGAGCAGTTCTTC
cdr3_aa: CASSEQGGAGNEQFF

v_call: TRBV19
j_call: TRBJ1-2
d_call: NA
clone_size: NA
cdr3_nt: TGTGCCAGTAGTATAGATTCGAGGGCAGGGGTTTATGGCTACACCTTC
cdr3_aa: CASSIDSRAGVYGYTF

v_call: TRBV27
j_call: TRBJ1-5
d_call: NA
clone_size: NA
cdr3_nt: TGTGCCAGCAGTCCAGGGAGGCAAGGAAATCAGCCCCAGCATTTT
cdr3_aa: CASSPGRQGNQPQHF

v_call: TRBV7-2
j_call: TRBJ1-5
d_call: NA
clone_size: few
cdr3_nt: TGTGCCAGCAGCTTAGTACAGAATCAGCCCCAGCATTTT
cdr3_aa: CASSLVQNQPQHF

v_call: TRBV5-1
j_call: TRBJ2-3
d_call: NA
clone_size: NA
cdr3_nt: TGCGCCAGCAGCAGGATAGCGGTTCTCACAGATACGCAGTATTTT
cdr3_aa: CASSRIAVLTDTQYF

v_call: TRBV19
j_call: TRBJ1-3
d_call: NA
clone_size: NA
cdr3_nt: TGTGCCAGTAGTCAGGGTAACGGAAACACCATATATTTT
cdr3_aa: CASSQGNGNTIYF

v_call: TRBV3-1/TRBV3-2
j_call: TRBJ2-2
d_call: NA
clone_size: NA
cdr3_nt: TGTGCCAGCAGCCCCCAATCCGGGGAGCTGTTTTTT
cdr3_aa: CASSPQSGELFF

v_call: TRBV5-1
j_call: TRBJ2-5
d_call: TRBD2
clone_size: NA
cdr3_nt: TGCGCCAGCAGCGGGTATGGGACTAGCGGGATTCGGCCGGAGACCCAGTACTTC
cdr3_aa: CASSGYGTSGIRPETQYF

v_call: TRBV18
j_call: TRBJ2-1
d_call: TRBD2
clone_size: NA
cdr3_nt: TGTGCCTCCTGGACTAGCGGGATCGGTGAGCAGTTCTTC
cdr3_aa: CASWTSGIGEQFF

v_call: TRBV25-1
j_call: TRBJ2-2
d_call: NA
clone_size: NA
cdr3_nt: TGTGCCAGCAGTGAATTACAGAGTGACGTCACCCGCGGGGAGCTGTTTTTT
cdr3_aa: CASSELQSDVTRGELFF

v_call: TRBV28
j_call: TRBJ2-1
d_call: TRBD2
clone_size: NA
cdr3_nt: TGTGCCAGCAGTTTATCACTAGCGGGAGGATACAATGAGCAGTTCTTC
cdr3_aa: CASSLSLAGGYNEQFF

v_call: TRBV7-6
j_call: TRBJ2-1
d_call: NA
clone_size: NA
cdr3_nt: TGTGCCAGCAGCCCCCTTTTCCGGGGTGAGCAGTTCTTC
cdr3_aa: CASSPLFRGEQFF

v_call: TRBV6-5
j_call: TRBJ1-2
d_call: NA
clone_size: few
cdr3_nt: TGTGCCAGCACCGAGCGGGGGGGAACTGGCTACACCTTC
cdr3_aa: CASTERGGTGYTF

v_call: TRBV30
j_call: TRBJ1-6
d_call: TRBD1
clone_size: NA
cdr3_nt: TGTGCCTGGAATTACCGGGACAGGGGGTATGGCTATAATTCACCCCTCCACTTT
cdr3_aa: CAWNYRDRGYGYNSPLHF

v_call: TRBV10-3
j_call: TRBJ2-1
d_call: NA
clone_size: NA
cdr3_nt: TGTGCCATCAGTGGCCGTTCTTCAGGTGAGCAGTTCTTC
cdr3_aa: CAISGRSSGEQFF

v_call: TRBV12-3/TRBV12-4
j_call: TRBJ2-3
d_call: NA
clone_size: NA
cdr3_nt: TGTGCCAGCAGTTTCCCCCCGGAGCCGCAGTATTTT
cdr3_aa: CASSFPPEPQYF

v_call: TRBV10-3
j_call: TRBJ1-1
d_call: TRBD1
clone_size: NA
cdr3_nt: TGTGCCATCGCAGGGACAGAGGACACTGAAGCTTTCTTT
cdr3_aa: CAIAGTEDTEAFF

v_call: TRBV19
j_call: TRBJ2-1
d_call: TRBD2
clone_size: NA
cdr3_nt: TGTGCCAGTAACAAGGGAGCGGGAGGGCGAAATGAGCAGTTCTTC
cdr3_aa: CASNKGAGGRNEQFF

v_call: TRBV5-5
j_call: TRBJ2-1
d_call: NA
clone_size: NA
cdr3_nt: TGTGCCAGCAGCCCGGAGACTGCTTACGTTGAGCAGTTCTTC
cdr3_aa: CASSPETAYVEQFF

v_call: TRBV6-2/TRBV6-3
j_call: TRBJ1-1
d_call: NA
clone_size: NA
cdr3_nt: TGTGCCAGCAGTCAGCGGTTTGGAGGGTTTGACACTGAAGCTTTCTTT
cdr3_aa: CASSQRFGGFDTEAFF

v_call: TRBV19
j_call: TRBJ1-1
d_call: NA
clone_size: NA
cdr3_nt: TGTGCCAGTAGTATAGTCGGGGTGAACACTGAAGCTTTCTTT
cdr3_aa: CASSIVGVNTEAFF

v_call: TRBV6-6
j_call: TRBJ1-2
d_call: TRBD1
clone_size: NA
cdr3_nt: TGTGCCAGCAGCTTGGGACAGGGCGGTGGCTACACCTTC
cdr3_aa: CASSLGQGGGYTF

v_call: TRBV7-3
j_call: TRBJ2-3
d_call: NA
clone_size: NA
cdr3_nt: TGTGCCAGCAGCTTAACGCGGGGAGATACGCAGTATTTT
cdr3_aa: CASSLTRGDTQYF

v_call: TRBV28
j_call: TRBJ1-1
d_call: TRBD1
clone_size: few
cdr3_nt: TGTGCCAGCAGTCCGGGACAGGGGAGCACTGAAGCTTTCTTT
cdr3_aa: CASSPGQGSTEAFF

v_call: TRBV2
j_call: TRBJ1-1
d_call: NA
clone_size: NA
cdr3_nt: TGTGCCAGCAAGGAGGGCAGGACTGAAGCTTTCTTT
cdr3_aa: CASKEGRTEAFF

v_call: TRBV11-2
j_call: TRBJ1-1
d_call: NA
clone_size: NA
cdr3_nt: TGTGCCAGCAGCTTATCACAGATGAACACTGAAGCTTTCTTT
cdr3_aa: CASSLSQMNTEAFF

v_call: TRBV7-9
j_call: TRBJ2-1
d_call: NA
clone_size: once
cdr3_nt: TGTGCCAGCAGCTTAGATGGTGCAGACTACAATGAGCAGTTCTTC
cdr3_aa: CASSLDGADYNEQFF

v_call: TRBV7-3
j_call: TRBJ1-6
d_call: NA
clone_size: NA
cdr3_nt: TGTGCCAGCAGCTTATTTGGGGCCGTCGGAGGAGGGAATTCACCCCTCCACTTT
cdr3_aa: CASSLFGAVGGGNSPLHF

v_call: TRBV7-3
j_call: TRBJ1-1
d_call: NA
clone_size: NA
cdr3_nt: TGTGCCAGCAGCTTAACAGGAGGCAGGCGAGAGGGAGCTTTCTTT
cdr3_aa: CASSLTGGRREGAFF

v_call: TRBV28
j_call: TRBJ1-5
d_call: NA
clone_size: NA
cdr3_nt: TGTGCCAGCGAGCAGTCGGGTGCGGGTCAGCCCCAGCATTTT
cdr3_aa: CASEQSGAGQPQHF

v_call: TRBV7-9
j_call: TRBJ1-1
d_call: NA
clone_size: NA
cdr3_nt: TGTGCCAGCAGCTTAGTGGACTGGGTTACGAACACTGAAGCTTTCTTT
cdr3_aa: CASSLVDWVTNTEAFF

v_call: TRBV6-5
j_call: TRBJ1-5
d_call: TRBD1
clone_size: NA
cdr3_nt: TGTGCCAGCAGACCGGGACAGGGCCCAAATCAGCCCCAGCATTTT
cdr3_aa: CASRPGQGPNQPQHF

v_call: TRBV18
j_call: TRBJ1-5
d_call: TRBD1
clone_size: NA
cdr3_nt: TGTGCCAGCTCAGCTTTCCCGGGACAGGGCGATCAGCCCCAGCATTTT
cdr3_aa: CASSAFPGQGDQPQHF

v_call: TRBV3-1/TRBV3-2
j_call: TRBJ2-3
d_call: TRBD2
clone_size: NA
cdr3_nt: TGTGCCAGCAGCCAGGCCGCTAGCGGGAGGGCCATTCGCGATACGCAGTATTTT
cdr3_aa: CASSQAASGRAIRDTQYF

v_call: TRBV11-1
j_call: TRBJ1-6
d_call: TRBD1
clone_size: NA
cdr3_nt: TGTGCCAGCAGCCGACAGGGGCTTGACTCACCCCTCCACTTT
cdr3_aa: CASSRQGLDSPLHF

v_call: TRBV10-2
j_call: TRBJ1-5
d_call: TRBD1
clone_size: once
cdr3_nt: TGCGCCAGCAGCCCGACAGGGGATCAGCCCCAGCATTTT
cdr3_aa: CASSPTGDQPQHF

v_call: TRBV10-3
j_call: TRBJ2-3
d_call: TRBD2
clone_size: NA
cdr3_nt: TGTGCCACCTCGAGACTAGCGGGAGATACGCAGTATTTT
cdr3_aa: CATSRLAGDTQYF

v_call: TRBV6-2/TRBV6-3
j_call: TRBJ2-1
d_call: TRBD2
clone_size: NA
cdr3_nt: TGTGCCAGCAGTTGCCTAACTAGCGGGTTCTCCAATGAGCAGTTCTTC
cdr3_aa: CASSCLTSGFSNEQFF

v_call: TRBV28
j_call: TRBJ2-4
d_call: TRBD2
clone_size: NA
cdr3_nt: TGTGCCAGCAGCTGGAGAGGGGAGGGAAACATTCAGTACTTC
cdr3_aa: CASSWRGEGNIQYF

v_call: TRBV7-9
j_call: TRBJ1-1
d_call: NA
clone_size: few
cdr3_nt: TGTGCCAGCAGCCCGCCACCCGTTAGGGGCTCCGGGAGGAACACTGAAGCTTTCTTT
cdr3_aa: CASSPPPVRGSGRNTEAFF

v_call: TRBV7-6
j_call: TRBJ2-1
d_call: NA
clone_size: NA
cdr3_nt: TGTGCCAGCAGCTCTACGTCCGGGACACTGGGAGAGCAGTTCTTC
cdr3_aa: CASSSTSGTLGEQFF

v_call: TRBV2
j_call: TRBJ2-5
d_call: NA
clone_size: NA
cdr3_nt: TGTGCCAGCAGTATTAGTGTAGAGACCCAGTACTTC
cdr3_aa: CASSISVETQYF

v_call: TRBV5-6
j_call: TRBJ1-5
d_call: NA
clone_size: few
cdr3_nt: TGTGCCAGCAGCTTTAACTGGACAAAGCGAAGGGATAGCAATCAGCCCCAGCATTTT
cdr3_aa: CASSFNWTKRRDSNQPQHF

v_call: TRBV3-1/TRBV3-2
j_call: TRBJ2-6
d_call: NA
clone_size: NA
cdr3_nt: TGTGCCAGCAGCCAATACGGGTCCTCTGGGGCCAACGTCCTGACTTTC
cdr3_aa: CASSQYGSSGANVLTF